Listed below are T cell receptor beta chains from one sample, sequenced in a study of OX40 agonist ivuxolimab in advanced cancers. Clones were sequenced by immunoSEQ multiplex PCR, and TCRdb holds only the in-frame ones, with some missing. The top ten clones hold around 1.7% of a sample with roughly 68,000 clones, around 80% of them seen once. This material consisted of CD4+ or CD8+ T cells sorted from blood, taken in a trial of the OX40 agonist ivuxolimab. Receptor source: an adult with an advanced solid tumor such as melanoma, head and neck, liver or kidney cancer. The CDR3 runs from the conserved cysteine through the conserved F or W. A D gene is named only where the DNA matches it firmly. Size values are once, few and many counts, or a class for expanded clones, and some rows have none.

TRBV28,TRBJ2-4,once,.,TGTGCCAGCAGTTTAATGGAAAACATTCAGTACTTC,CASSLMENIQYF
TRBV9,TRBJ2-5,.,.,TGTGCCAGCAGCGTATCGCCCCAGGGAGAGACCCAGTACTTC,CASSVSPQGETQYF
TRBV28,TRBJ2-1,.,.,TGTGCCAGCAAGAATTTGGGCGGGACCTACAATGAGCAGTTCTTC,CASKNLGGTYNEQFF
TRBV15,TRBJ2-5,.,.,TGTGCCACCAGGGGAAAAAACCAAGAGACCCAGTACTTC,CATRGKNQETQYF
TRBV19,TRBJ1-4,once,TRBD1,TGTGCCAGTAGCTCCCGGGACAGGGGCGAGGAAAAACTGTTTTTT,CASSSRDRGEEKLFF
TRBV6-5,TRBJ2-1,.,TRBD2,TGTGCCAGCAGTTACTTCCTAGCGGCCTACAATGAGCAGTTCTTC,CASSYFLAAYNEQFF
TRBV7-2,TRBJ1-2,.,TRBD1,TGTGCCAGCAGCCGAAGACAGGGGGTTGGCTACACCTTC,CASSRRQGVGYTF
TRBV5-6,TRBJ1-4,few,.,TGTGCCAGCAGCTTCGGGACTAATGAAAAACTGTTTTTT,CASSFGTNEKLFF
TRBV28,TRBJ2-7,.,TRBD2,TGTGCCAGCAGTTTAGCGGGAGTATCCTACGAGCAGTACTTC,CASSLAGVSYEQYF
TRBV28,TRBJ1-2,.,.,TGTGCCAGCGAAACCAAAGCCCAGGGGATTGGCTACACCTTC,CASETKAQGIGYTF
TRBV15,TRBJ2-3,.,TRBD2,TGTGCCACCAGCAAACCAGCGGGGGTTGGGTATTTT,CATSKPAGVGYF
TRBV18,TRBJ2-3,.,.,TGTGCCAGCTCACCCTCTAGGACTGTGAACACAGATACGCAGTATTTT,CASSPSRTVNTDTQYF
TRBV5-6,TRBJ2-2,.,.,TGTGCCAGCAGCTTCTCCCCTACCGGGGAGCTGTTTTTT,CASSFSPTGELFF
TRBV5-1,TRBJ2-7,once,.,TGCGCCAGCAGCCCAGCATACAGGGTTATCTCCTACGAGCAGTACTTC,CASSPAYRVISYEQYF
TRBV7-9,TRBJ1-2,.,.,TGTGCCAGCACCATAGCCGGGACCGGCTATGGCTACACCTTC,CASTIAGTGYGYTF
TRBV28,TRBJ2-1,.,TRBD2,TGTGCCAGCAATCGACCGGGACTAGGACGTAATGAGCAGTTCTTC,CASNRPGLGRNEQFF
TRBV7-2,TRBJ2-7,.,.,TGTGCCAGCAGCTTAGGGGCCACGACCTACGAGCAGTACTTC,CASSLGATTYEQYF
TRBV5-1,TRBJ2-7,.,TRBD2,TGCGCCAGCAGCTCCCTTGGGGGGGACGAGCAGTACTTC,CASSSLGGDEQYF
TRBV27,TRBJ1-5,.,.,TGTGCCAGCAGACTCCTCGGCGGGGGACCGAATCAGCCCCAGCATTTT,CASRLLGGGPNQPQHF
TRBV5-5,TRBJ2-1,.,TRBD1,TGTGCCAGCAGCAAAGCTACAGGGGCCTACAATGAGCAGTTCTTC,CASSKATGAYNEQFF
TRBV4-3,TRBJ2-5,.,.,TGCGCCAGCAGCCAAGATCCAGTCAATGCCCCACAGTACTTC,CASSQDPVNAPQYF
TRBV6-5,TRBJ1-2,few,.,TGTGCCAGCAGTTACGGCGCAGGGGCTGGCTACACCTTC,CASSYGAGAGYTF
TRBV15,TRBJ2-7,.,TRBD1,TGTGCCACCAGCAGAGGGACAGGGGGGGAGCAGTACTTC,CATSRGTGGEQYF
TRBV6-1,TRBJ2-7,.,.,TGTGCCAGCAGTGAAGCTTGGCAGGGGGAGGTAGCGGGGAACTACGAGCAGTACTTC,CASSEAWQGEVAGNYEQYF
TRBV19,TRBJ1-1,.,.,TGTGCCAGTAGCCCAGGAGGCACTGAAGCTTTCTTT,CASSPGGTEAFF
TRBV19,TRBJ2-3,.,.,TGTGCCAGTAGTTTGGCCCTAGATACGCAGTATTTT,CASSLALDTQYF